This entry lists 11 T cell receptor beta chains sequenced from one sample in a study of T cell responses to AZD1222 COVID-19 vaccine. The table came from immunoSEQ multiplex PCR; TCRdb's copy has only in-frame clones and leaves some out. The table has about 150,000 clones, roughly nine tenths seen once; the top ten hold approximately 3.9%. The sequencing here drew on peripheral blood, taken 28 days after the second AZD1222 dose. All receptors derive from an adult who received the AZD1222 COVID-19 vaccine.

This chain connects TRBV12-3 or TRBV12-4 to TRBJ2-5, with no clear D. The ends were cut back, 6 bases at V and 5 bases at J, with 10 bases in the middle. This CDR3 contains 12 residues. This chain's CDR3 is CASSPRRETQYF. The CDR3, as DNA: TGTGCCAGCAGCCCCAGACGGGAGACCCAGTACTTC.

V gene TRBV5-5 combines with J gene TRBJ2-1; TRBD2 aligns across 7 bases. The germline CDR1 and CDR2 sequences are SGHKS and YYEKEE (reference sequence). The J segment lost 6 bases and the V segment lost 2 bases, leaving 2 bases of the junction unmatched. This CDR3 is built from 13 residues. CDR3 DNA: TGTGCCAGCAGCTTAGCGGGACCCAATGAGCAGTTCTTC. Translation: CASSLAGPNEQFF.

At least ten counts were recorded for this clone. The same CDR3 also results from other DNA sequences found in this sample. The chain links TRBV30 to TRBJ1-3, with TRBD1 identical over 7 bases. J gave up 2 bases and V 2 bases, and 3 bases lay outside the gene matches. This CDR3 is built from 14 residues. Germline-derived CDR1 and CDR2 are GTSNPN and SVGIG (reference sequence). The CDR3 DNA reads TGTGCCTGGAGTACGGGGACAGCTGGAAACACCATATATTTT. It codes for CAWSTGTAGNTIYF.

The chain links TRBV27 to TRBJ2-2; D is ambiguous. CDR1 is MNHEY and CDR2 is SMNVEV in the germline V gene (reference sequence). This CDR3 contains 13 residues. V lost 3 bases to trimming and J lost 5 bases, with 7 bases between them. CDR3 coding DNA: TGTGCCAGCAGTTTGTCGTTAACCGGGGAGCTGTTTTTT. Protein product: CASSLSLTGELFF.

In its sample, this clone was seen once. V and J are TRBV6-5 and TRBJ2-7; D might be TRBD2 (6 bases). Germline CDR1 is MNHEY and CDR2 is SVGAGI. Trimming removed 6 bases from V and 0 bases from J, with 12 bases in between. The CDR3 runs 14 residues. CDR3 DNA sequence: TGTGCCAGCAGCGCTAGCGCAACCTCCTACGAGCAGTACTTC. Amino acids: CASSASATSYEQYF.

This chain uses TRBV19 with TRBJ2-5; D unresolved. Per the germline V gene, CDR1 is LNHDA and CDR2 is SQIVND (reference sequence). The V end lost 0 bases, the J end lost 5 bases, and 4 bases lay between the germline ends. This CDR3 is built from 12 residues. The CDR3 DNA reads as TGTGCCAGTAGTATAGATTTGGAGACCCAGTACTTC. This translates into CASSIDLETQYF.

The chain combines TRBV7-3 with TRBJ2-5; 14 bases line up with TRBD2. Germline V gene sequence: CDR1 SGHTA, CDR2 FQGTGA. CDR3 length: 16 amino acids. Losses at the gene ends were 5 bases for V and 2 bases for J; bases not matched to a gene: 4. The CDR3 is CASSPGLAGGQETQYF. Here the CDR3 DNA reads TGTGCCAGCAGCCCAGGACTAGCGGGAGGACAAGAGACCCAGTACTTC. Complete variable domain (other parts from reference TRBV7-3 and TRBJ2-5): GAGVSQTPSNKVTEKGKYVELRCDPISGHTALYWYRQSLGQGPEFLIYFQGTGAADDSGLPNDRFFAVRPEGSVSTLKIQRTERGDSAVYLCASSPGLAGGQETQYFGPGTRLLVL.

The chain couples TRBV3-1 (or the pseudogene TRBV3-2) to TRBJ2-3; D unresolved. Germline CDR1 is LGHDT and CDR2 is YNNKEL (reference sequence). V was clipped by 4 bases and J by 0 bases, with 5 bases between them. The CDR3 is 13 amino acids. The chain's CDR3 is CASSPTSTDTQYF. Written as DNA, the CDR3 is TGTGCCAGCAGCCCAACTAGCACAGATACGCAGTATTTT.

The chain combines TRBV2 with TRBJ2-5; possible D gene TRBD1, 6 bases. The V and J ends lost 8 bases and 5 bases respectively, with 12 bases between them. The CDR3 is 12 amino acids. Per germline, CDR1 SNHLY and CDR2 FYNNEI. As DNA, the CDR3 is TGTGCCAGCTACAGGGTTTCGGAGACCCAGTACTTC. Protein product: CASYRVSETQYF.

The gene calls are TRBV7-9 and TRBJ1-2, with D perhaps matching TRBD1 (5 bases). Germline V gene lookup returns CDR1 SEHNR and CDR2 FQNEAQ (reference sequence). CDR3 size: 13 residues. The V gene lost 5 bases and the J gene lost 6 bases, with 13 bases spanning the gap. CDR3: CASSQPGLDGYTF. The CDR3 DNA is TGTGCCAGCAGCCAGCCGGGACTAGATGGCTACACCTTC.

A remark on this clone: This same CDR3 is encoded by further DNA sequences in the sample. The rearrangement uses TRBV7-9 and TRBJ1-6; the D is unclear. Germline CDR1 is SEHNR and CDR2 is FQNEAQ (reference sequence). Trimming took 8 bases from V and 7 from J, leaving 9 bases between them. The length of the CDR3 is 12 residues. CDR3 bases: TGTGCCAGCCGCGAAGGGAATTCACCCCTCCACTTT. As protein: CASREGNSPLHF.